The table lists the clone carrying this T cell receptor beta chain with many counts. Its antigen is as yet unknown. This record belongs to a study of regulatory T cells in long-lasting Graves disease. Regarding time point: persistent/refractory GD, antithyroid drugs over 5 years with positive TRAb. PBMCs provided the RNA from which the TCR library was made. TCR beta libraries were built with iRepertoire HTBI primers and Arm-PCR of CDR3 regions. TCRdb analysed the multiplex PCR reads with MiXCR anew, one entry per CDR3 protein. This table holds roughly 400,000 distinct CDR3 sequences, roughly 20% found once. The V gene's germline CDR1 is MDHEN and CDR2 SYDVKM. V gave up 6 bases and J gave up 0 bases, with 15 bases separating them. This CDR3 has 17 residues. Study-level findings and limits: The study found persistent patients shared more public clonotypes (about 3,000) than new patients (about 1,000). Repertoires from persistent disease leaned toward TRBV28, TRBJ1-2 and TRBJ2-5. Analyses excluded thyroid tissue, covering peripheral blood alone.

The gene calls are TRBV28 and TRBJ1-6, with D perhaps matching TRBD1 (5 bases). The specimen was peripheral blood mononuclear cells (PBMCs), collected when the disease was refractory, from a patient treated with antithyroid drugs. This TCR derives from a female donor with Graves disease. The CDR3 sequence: CASRQPPGTSYNSPLHF. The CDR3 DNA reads TGTGCCAGCAGACAACCTCCAGGGACCTCCTATAATTCACCCCTCCACTTT.